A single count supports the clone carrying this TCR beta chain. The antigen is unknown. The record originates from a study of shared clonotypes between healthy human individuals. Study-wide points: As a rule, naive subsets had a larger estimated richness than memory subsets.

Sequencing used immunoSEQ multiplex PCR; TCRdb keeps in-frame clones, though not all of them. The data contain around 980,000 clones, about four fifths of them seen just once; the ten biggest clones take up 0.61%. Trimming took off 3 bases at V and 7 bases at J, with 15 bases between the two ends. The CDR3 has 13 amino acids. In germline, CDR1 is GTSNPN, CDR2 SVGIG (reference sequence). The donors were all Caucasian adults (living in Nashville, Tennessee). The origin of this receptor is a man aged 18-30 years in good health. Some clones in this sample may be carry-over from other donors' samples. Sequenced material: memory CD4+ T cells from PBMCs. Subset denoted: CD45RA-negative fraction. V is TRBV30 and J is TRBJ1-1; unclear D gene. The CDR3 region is CAWRAGKAIEAFF. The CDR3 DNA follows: TGTGCCTGGAGGGCCGGAAAGGCCATTGAAGCTTTCTTT.